The clone carrying this T cell receptor (beta chain) was seen a few times. The antigen remains unidentified. The data originate from a study of identical twins. Study-wide results and caveats: Instead of following the same donors, the conclusions were based on cross-sectional statistical analysis.

Each CDR3 protein is one row after TCRdb ran MiXCR on the 5' RACE reads. The sample carries roughly 480,000 distinct CDR3 sequences, 20% to 30% recorded once. V was cut by 3 bases and J by 7 bases, with 10 bases left in between. The length of the CDR3 is 12 residues. CDR1 SGHTA and CDR2 FQGNSA come from the germline V gene. This sample was also put to use in a study of T cells expressing NK-cell markers. This second study says: These clonotypes also led the CD3+CD56-NKG2C+ fraction in a handful of donors.

Sample: CD4+ T cells sorted from blood. V is TRBV7-2 and J is TRBJ2-7; D remains unclear. The TCR originated in a woman aged 18-35 years in good health. The CDR3 loop is CASSLGSREQYF. Written as DNA, the CDR3 is TGTGCCAGCAGCTTGGGTAGTAGGGAGCAGTACTTC.